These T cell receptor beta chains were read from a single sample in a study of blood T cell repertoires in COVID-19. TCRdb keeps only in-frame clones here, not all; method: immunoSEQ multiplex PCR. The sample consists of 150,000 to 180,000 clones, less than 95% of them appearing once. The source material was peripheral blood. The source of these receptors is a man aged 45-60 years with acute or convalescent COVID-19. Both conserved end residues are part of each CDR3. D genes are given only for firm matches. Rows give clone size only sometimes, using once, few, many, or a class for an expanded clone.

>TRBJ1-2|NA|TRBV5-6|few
CASRAQGYYGYTF
TGTGCCAGCAGGGCACAGGGTTACTATGGCTACACCTTC
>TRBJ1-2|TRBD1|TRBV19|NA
CASNRGPDEDGYTF
TGTGCCAGTAACAGGGGGCCTGACGAGGATGGCTACACCTTC
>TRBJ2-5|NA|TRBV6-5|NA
CASSPSFGGEETQYF
TGTGCCAGCAGTCCTTCGTTCGGAGGGGAAGAGACCCAGTACTTC
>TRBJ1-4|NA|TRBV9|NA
CASSAGTGGFGEKLFF
TGTGCCAGCAGCGCCGGAACGGGGGGCTTCGGTGAAAAACTGTTTTTT
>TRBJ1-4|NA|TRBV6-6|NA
CASSYSGGGGEKLFF
TGTGCCAGCAGTTACTCCGGAGGCGGTGGTGAAAAACTGTTTTTT
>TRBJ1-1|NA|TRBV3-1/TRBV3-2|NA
CASSQQGIEAFF
TGTGCCAGCAGCCAGCAGGGTATTGAAGCTTTCTTT
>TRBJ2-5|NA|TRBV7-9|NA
CASSRRAGLGETQYF
TGTGCCAGCAGCCGCCGGGCGGGATTGGGAGAGACCCAGTACTTC
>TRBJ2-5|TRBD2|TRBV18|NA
CASSPSSGSETQYF
TGTGCCAGCTCACCGAGTAGCGGGAGCGAGACCCAGTACTTC
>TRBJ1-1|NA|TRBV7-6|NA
CASSSDSAGTEAFF
TGTGCCAGCAGCTCGGACTCGGCGGGCACTGAAGCTTTCTTT
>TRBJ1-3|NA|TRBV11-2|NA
CASSLVLRSSGNTIYF
TGTGCCAGCAGCTTAGTCCTAAGGAGCTCTGGAAACACCATATATTTT
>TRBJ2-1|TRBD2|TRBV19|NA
CASSRSGGAYNEQFF
TGTGCCAGTAGTAGGTCGGGGGGAGCATACAATGAGCAGTTCTTC
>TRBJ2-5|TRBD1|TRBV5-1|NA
CASTGTGGGETQYF
TGCGCCAGCACCGGGACAGGGGGCGGAGAGACCCAGTACTTC
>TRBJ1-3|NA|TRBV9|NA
CASSMSGGNTIYF
TGTGCCAGCAGCATGAGTGGTGGAAACACCATATATTTT
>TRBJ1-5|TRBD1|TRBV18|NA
CASSQDRENGQPQHF
TGTGCCAGCTCACAGGACAGGGAGAATGGTCAGCCCCAGCATTTT
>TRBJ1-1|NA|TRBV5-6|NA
CASSFRLSIMNTEAFF
TGTGCCAGCAGCTTCCGATTGAGTATCATGAACACTGAAGCTTTCTTT
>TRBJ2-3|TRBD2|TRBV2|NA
CASSGFGGRVGDTQYF
TGTGCCAGCAGTGGGTTTGGCGGGAGGGTGGGAGATACGCAGTATTTT
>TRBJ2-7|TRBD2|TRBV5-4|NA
CASRRGGSSYEQYF
TGTGCCAGCCGACGGGGGGGGAGCTCCTACGAGCAGTACTTC
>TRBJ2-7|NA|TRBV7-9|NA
CASSLAQGYEQYF
TGTGCCAGCAGCTTAGCCCAGGGCTACGAGCAGTACTTC
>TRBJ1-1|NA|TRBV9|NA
CASSDRMGSEAFF
TGTGCCAGCAGCGACCGCATGGGGAGTGAAGCTTTCTTT
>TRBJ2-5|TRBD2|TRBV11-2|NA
CASSLASGGEETQYF
TGTGCCAGCAGCCTCGCTAGCGGAGGAGAAGAGACCCAGTACTTC
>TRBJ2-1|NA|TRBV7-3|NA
CASSLNPRNEQFF
TGTGCCAGCAGCTTAAATCCCAGGAATGAGCAGTTCTTC
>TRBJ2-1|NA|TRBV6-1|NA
CASSEEWSPYNEQFF
TGTGCCAGCAGTGAAGAATGGAGTCCCTACAATGAGCAGTTCTTC
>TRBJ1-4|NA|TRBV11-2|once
CASSPAAGATREKLFF
TGTGCCAGCAGTCCGGCCGCCGGAGCCACTAGAGAAAAACTGTTTTTT
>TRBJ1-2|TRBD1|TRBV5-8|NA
CASSSDRGLGYGYTF
TGTGCCAGCAGCTCCGACAGGGGATTGGGCTATGGCTACACCTTC
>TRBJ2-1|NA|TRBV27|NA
CASSFARRRRDEQFF
TGTGCCAGCAGTTTCGCCAGGCGGAGGAGGGATGAGCAGTTCTTC
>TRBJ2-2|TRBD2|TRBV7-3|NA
CASSLGLAPNTGELFF
TGTGCCAGCAGCCTGGGACTAGCGCCGAACACCGGGGAGCTGTTTTTT
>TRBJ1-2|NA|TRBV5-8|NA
CASSLLTYPYGYTF
TGTGCCAGCAGCCTATTGACTTATCCCTATGGCTACACCTTC
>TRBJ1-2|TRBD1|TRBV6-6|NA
CASSYSPGGHGYTF
TGTGCCAGCAGTTACTCGCCAGGGGGCCATGGCTACACCTTC
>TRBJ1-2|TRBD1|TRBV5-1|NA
CASSLALDRASGYTF
TGCGCCAGCAGCTTGGCTCTCGACAGGGCTAGCGGCTACACCTTC
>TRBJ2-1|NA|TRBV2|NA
CASSGGPSSYNEQFF
TGTGCCAGCAGTGGCGGTCCGAGCTCCTACAATGAGCAGTTCTTC
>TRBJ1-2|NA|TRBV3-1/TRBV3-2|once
CASSPSGYYGYTF
TGTGCCAGCAGCCCCTCCGGTTACTATGGCTACACCTTC
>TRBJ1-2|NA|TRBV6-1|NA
CASSERQRINYGYTF
TGTGCCAGCAGTGAAAGGCAGAGGATTAACTATGGCTACACCTTC
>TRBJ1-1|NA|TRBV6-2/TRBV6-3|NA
CASSYGGAGTEAFF
TGTGCCAGCAGTTACGGCGGGGCGGGAACTGAAGCTTTCTTT
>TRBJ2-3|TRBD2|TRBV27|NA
CASSDGTSGTDTQYF
TGTGCCAGCAGCGACGGGACTAGCGGCACAGATACGCAGTATTTT
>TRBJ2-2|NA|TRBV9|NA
CASSVTGLTGELFF
TGTGCCAGCAGCGTAACAGGGTTGACCGGGGAGCTGTTTTTT
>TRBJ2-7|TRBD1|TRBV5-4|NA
CASSLDTGGMYEQYF
TGTGCCAGCAGCTTGGATACAGGGGGGATGTACGAGCAGTACTTC